This T cell receptor (beta chain) was retrieved from a study of human T cells and chemical hapten exposure. Study summary: Patients got weekly scalp diphenylcyclopropenone doses over the roughly 24-week study. Slight volume differences across pooled libraries mainly accounted for varying per-sample TCR yields.

As processed by the authors: Per-sample TCR counts ranged from about 23,224 to 750,000, median about 100,000. TCRdb re-called the RACE reads through MiXCR, storing one row per CDR3 protein. Clone size and V and J calls follow TCRdb, not the original study. This sample yields tens of thousands of distinct CDR3 sequences, of which under 15% are seen a single time; approximately 6.2% belongs to the top ten. Points on this clonotype: The target antigen is unknown.

This CDR3 has 17 residues. Trimming took off 2 bases at V and 0 bases at J, with 11 bases between the two ends. Germline CDR1 is KGHSH and CDR2 is LQKENI. Study observations and caveats: DPC sensitization left the count of TCRs above 1 in 1000 unchanged.

Indicated time point: patch test 3, about 24 weeks after DPC sensitization. Indicated treatment: therapeutic diphenylcyclopropenone sensitization with weekly scalp DPC. The input for sequencing was whole blood, taken in connection with sensitization to the hapten diphenylcyclopropenone (DPC). The V call is TRBV18, the J call TRBJ2-6, with D perhaps matching TRBD1 (5 bases). The TCR was taken from a woman in her fifties or sixties with alopecia areata. Some clones in this sample may be carry-over from other donors' samples. The CDR3 reads CASSPTTVSSGANVLTF. The CDR3 DNA reads TGTGCCAGCTCACCAACGACAGTTTCCTCTGGGGCCAACGTCCTGACTTTC.